One and the same sample provided the 21 T cell receptor beta chains below, sequenced in a study of shared clonotypes between healthy human individuals (TCRdb year 2020). The library came from the immunoSEQ multiplex PCR assay. TCRdb retrieved this table from immuneACCESS and kept in-frame rearrangements only. Not all clones are present; in checked studies, unresolved V genes account for under half, and no reason is known for the remainder. Across this sample there are about 380,000 clones, with 90% to 97% seen only once. The ten biggest clones cover around 0.3% of the sample. Specimen: memory CD8+ T cells sorted from blood. The cell subset or site label, as the study defines it: CD45RO+ cells pooled with CCR7-negative TemRA cells. The source of these receptors is a man in his thirties or forties in good health.

This rearrangement joins TRBV5-4 to TRBJ2-5; 13 nucleotides align to TRBD2. The CDR3 is made up of 17 amino acids. V trimming: 4 bases; J trimming: 3 bases; junction bases outside the gene matches: 9. The germline CDR1 and CDR2 sequences are SGHNT and YYREEE (reference sequence). The CDR3 loop is CASSAMLGTSGEETQYF. The CDR3 DNA reads as TGTGCCAGCAGCGCTATGCTCGGGACTAGCGGGGAAGAGACCCAGTACTTC.

The CDR3 DNA sequence: TGTGCCAGCAGCTTAGGGGCCTCCTACGAGCAGTACTTC. Translated, it gives CASSLGASYEQYF. The chain uses TRBV7-2 and TRBJ2-7; D call uncertain. With 1 base removed from V and 0 bases from J, the gap between germline ends came to 4 bases. This CDR3 comprises 13 residues. Germline V gives CDR1 SGHTA, CDR2 FQGNSA.

The chain recombines TRBV5-8 with TRBJ2-1; 9 nucleotides line up with TRBD2. J lost 9 bases, V lost 2 bases, and 9 bases had no gene match. The CDR3 sequence is 15 residues long. Germline V gene lookup returns CDR1 SGHTS and CDR2 YDEGEE. The CDR3 sequence: CASSFIAGGPREQFF. The CDR3 DNA is TGTGCCAGCAGCTTTATCGCGGGAGGGCCGCGTGAGCAGTTCTTC. Combining the CDR3 with reference TRBV5-8 and TRBJ2-1 gives the whole variable domain EAGVTQSPTHLIKTRGQQATLRCSPISGHTSVYWYQQALGLGLQFLLWYDEGEERNRGNFPPRFSGRQFPNYSSELNVNALELEDSALYLCASSFIAGGPREQFFGPGTRLTVL.

CDR3 sequence reads: CASSPTSGRGGETQYF. DNA of the CDR3: TGTGCCAGCAGTCCGACTAGCGGGAGGGGTGGTGAGACCCAGTACTTC. The genes are TRBV27 and TRBJ2-5; 14 bases map to TRBD2. The CDR3 is 16 amino acids. With 5 bases clipped from V and 5 bases from J, the junction kept 7 bases outside the gene matches. Looked up from germline, CDR1 is MNHEY and CDR2 is SMNVEV (reference sequence).

In its sample, this clone was seen once. The rearrangement links TRBV10-1 to TRBJ1-5; D possibly corresponds to TRBD1 (6 bases). This CDR3 region has 15 residues. Trimming left V 2 bases short and J 2 bases short, with 10 bases between. Germline V gene lookup returns CDR1 WNHNN and CDR2 SYGVQD (reference sequence). Here the CDR3 DNA reads TGCGCCAGCAGTGAGGGACAGAGGGGCAATCAGCCCCAGCATTTT. This sequence encodes CASSEGQRGNQPQHF.

This chain uses TRBV19 with TRBJ1-5; D gene ambiguous. From germline, CDR1 is LNHDA and CDR2 SQIVND (reference sequence). The CDR3 totals 16 residues. Trimming took off 3 bases at V and 0 bases at J, with 12 bases between the two ends. The CDR3 region has the DNA TGTGCCAGTAGTATCGGTCCTTCCCTTAGCAATCAGCCCCAGCATTTT. It specifies CASSIGPSLSNQPQHF.

The chain couples TRBV6-5 to TRBJ2-7; TRBD1 or TRBD2 may be the D gene (5 bases each). CDR3 length: 14 amino acids. V lost 0 bases and J 3 bases, leaving 9 bases between the germline ends. Per germline, CDR1 MNHEY and CDR2 SVGAGI. The CDR3 is CASSYSWGSYEQYF. CDR3 sequence (DNA): TGTGCCAGCAGTTACTCGTGGGGGAGCTACGAGCAGTACTTC.

The chain has TRBV28 and TRBJ1-3, with D tentatively TRBD1 (5 bases). The CDR3 runs to 14 residues. Trimming pared 6 bases from V and 0 bases from J, leaving 9 bases between. From germline, CDR1 is MDHEN and CDR2 SYDVKM. CDR3 residues: CASRRGSSGNTIYF. The DNA of the CDR3 is TGTGCCAGCAGGAGGGGAAGCTCTGGAAACACCATATATTTT.

The chain employs TRBV5-1 and TRBJ2-7; TRBD2 aligns across 8 bases. Germline V CDR1 and CDR2: SGHRS, YFSETQ. The CDR3 sequence is 14 residues long. With V trimmed by 3 bases and J by 2 bases, 4 bases remained unmatched. In nucleotides, the CDR3 is TGCGCCAGCAGCTCCGGGACTAGTGCCTACGAGCAGTACTTC. This translates into CASSSGTSAYEQYF.

The chain recombines TRBV2 with TRBJ1-3; no clear D gene. From germline, CDR1 is SNHLY and CDR2 FYNNEI. Deletions cut 4 bases from V and 0 bases from J, with 4 bases between. The CDR3 consists of 13 residues. In DNA form, the CDR3 reads TGTGCCAGCAGTGGTGGCTCTGGAAACACCATATATTTT. It codes for CASSGGSGNTIYF.

The chain combines TRBV28 with TRBJ2-7; D ambiguous. V lost 7 bases, J lost 2 bases, and 9 bases lay in between. This CDR3 has 12 amino acids. The germline V gene encodes CDR1 MDHEN and CDR2 SYDVKM. CDR3 in DNA: TGTGCCAGCAATACAGAACCCTACGAGCAGTACTTC. This sequence encodes CASNTEPYEQYF.

The gene calls are TRBV4-1 and TRBJ2-7; a possible D gene is TRBD1 (6 bases). The V and J ends lost 4 bases and 2 bases respectively, with 15 bases between them. Germline CDR1 MGHRA, CDR2 YSYEKL. The CDR3 contains 15 residues. CDR3 residues: CASSPFTQGPYEQYF. As DNA, the CDR3 is TGCGCCAGCAGCCCTTTTACGCAGGGGCCCTACGAGCAGTACTTC.

The V call is TRBV30, the J call TRBJ2-1, with TRBD2 as a possible D gene (6 bases). The ends were cut back, 0 bases at V and 4 bases at J, with 7 bases in the middle. Germline values: CDR1 GTSNPN, CDR2 SVGIG (reference sequence). The CDR3 extends over 13 amino acids. The CDR3, as DNA: TGTGCCTGGAGTGTAGCGGGTTACAATGAGCAGTTCTTC. Its translation is CAWSVAGYNEQFF.

The chain employs TRBV6-1 and TRBJ2-5, with a possible D match to TRBD2 (6 bases). Trimming cost V 2 bases and J 4 bases, with 8 bases left between them. The CDR3 loop spans 13 amino acids. CDR1 is MNHNS and CDR2 is SASEGT in the germline V gene. CDR3 loop: CASSERGLETQYF. The CDR3 coding sequence is TGTGCCAGCAGTGAACGGGGGTTAGAGACCCAGTACTTC.

The count of this clone is one. The chain employs TRBV10-1 and TRBJ2-1; a possible D gene is TRBD1 (5 bases). Germline CDR1 and CDR2: WNHNN and SYGVQD (reference sequence). Trimming left V 9 bases short and J 7 bases short, with 13 bases between. This CDR3 spans 12 amino acids. DNA of the CDR3: TGCGCCAGTCCAATGACAGAGAATGAGCAGTTCTTC. Its translation is CASPMTENEQFF.

This chain links TRBV2 with TRBJ2-3; D is possibly TRBD2 (5 bases). This CDR3 has 17 amino acids. Looked up from germline, CDR1 is SNHLY and CDR2 is FYNNEI. Trimming left V 4 bases short and J 0 bases short, with 17 bases between. This chain's CDR3 is CASSVSGPGVSTDTQYF. The CDR3 region has the DNA TGTGCCAGCAGTGTAAGCGGACCTGGAGTTAGCACAGATACGCAGTATTTT. Using reference TRBV2 and TRBJ2-3 for the parts outside the CDR3, the full variable domain is EPEVTQTPSHQVTQMGQEVILRCVPISNHLYFYWYRQILGQKVEFLVSFYNNEISEKSEIFDDQFSVERPDGSNFTLKIRSTKLEDSAMYFCASSVSGPGVSTDTQYFGPGTRLTVL.

This rearrangement joins TRBV5-1 to TRBJ1-2; D is undetermined. V was cut by 2 bases and J by 8 bases, with 13 bases left in between. The CDR3 extends over 13 amino acids. Germline CDR1 reads SGHRS; CDR2 reads YFSETQ. CDR3 protein: CASSLAQDRGYTF. CDR3 nucleotides: TGCGCCAGCAGCTTAGCCCAGGACCGGGGCTACACCTTC.

J is TRBJ2-7 and V is TRBV9; TRBD1 matches at 10 bases. The CDR3 length is 13 residues. J gave up 6 bases and V 0 bases, and 0 bases lay outside the gene matches. Germline lookup yields CDR1 SGDLS and CDR2 YYNGEE. The CDR3 nucleotides read TGTGCCAGCAGCGTAGGGACAGGGGGCGAGCAGTACTTC. Protein sequence: CASSVGTGGEQYF.

This sequence joins TRBV14 and TRBJ2-1, with 9 bases fitting TRBD2. The CDR3 totals 18 residues. V shed 2 bases and J 9 bases; nucleotides not matched to a gene: 17. Germline V CDR1 and CDR2: SGHDN, FVKESK. The DNA for the CDR3 is TGTGCCAGCAGCCAATCTTTCCCCCCTAGCGGGATCGTGGTTGAGCAGTTCTTC. It yields the protein CASSQSFPPSGIVVEQFF.

This chain's CDR3 is CASSLRGGQNYEQYF. The CDR3 DNA is TGCGCCAGCAGCTTGAGGGGGGGACAGAACTACGAGCAGTACTTC. This chain uses TRBV5-1 with TRBJ2-7; the D gene could be TRBD1 or TRBD2 (7 bases each). Germline loops: CDR1 SGHRS, CDR2 YFSETQ. The germline V and J ends were trimmed by 1 base and 3 bases, with 14 bases remaining between them. The CDR3 is 15 residues long. Complete variable domain (other parts from reference TRBV5-1 and TRBJ2-7): KAGVTQTPRYLIKTRGQQVTLSCSPISGHRSVSWYQQTPGQGLQFLFEYFSETQRNKGNFPGRFSGRQFSNSRSEMNVSTLELGDSALYLCASSLRGGQNYEQYFGPGTRLTVT.

Concerning this clone: Additional DNA sequences in this sample encode the identical CDR3. The chain joins TRBV9 to TRBJ2-3; D is unclear. Germline V CDR1 and CDR2: SGDLS, YYNGEE. V lost 0 bases to trimming and J lost 3 bases, with 2 bases between them. The CDR3 contains 12 residues. The CDR3 DNA follows: TGTGCCAGCAGCGTAGCTACAGATACGCAGTATTTT. Encoded protein: CASSVATDTQYF.